The 30 T cell receptor beta chains listed next were all sequenced from one sample in a study of cytomegalovirus exposure and HLA in healthy donors. The PCR contained 60 Vbeta and 13 Jbeta primers. Sequencing used immunoSEQ multiplex PCR; TCRdb keeps in-frame clones, though not all of them. Among approximately 240,000 clones, over 70% were seen once, and the ten largest hold around 2.9%. The sample taken for sequencing was PBMCs. These receptors all come from a woman between 55 and 75 years old in good health and CMV-seropositive.

In regard to this clone: Other nucleotide sequences from this sample produce the same CDR3. The rearrangement links TRBV18 to TRBJ1-1, with 9 bases fitting TRBD1. The CDR3 sequence is 16 residues long. Trimming cost V 3 bases and J 2 bases; bases outside gene matches: 7. Looked up from germline, CDR1 is KGHSH and CDR2 is LQKENI. CDR3 amino acids: CASSPPTGGGNTEAFF. The CDR3 DNA is TGTGCCAGCTCACCGCCGACAGGGGGAGGTAACACTGAAGCTTTCTTT.

In DNA form, the CDR3 reads TGTGCCAGCAGCTTTTCTAGCGGGAGGGGCACCGGGGAGCTGTTTTTT. Its translation is CASSFSSGRGTGELFF. This sequence joins TRBV7-2 and TRBJ2-2; 12 bases fit TRBD2. The CDR3 spans 16 residues. Germline V gives CDR1 SGHTA, CDR2 FQGNSA. Losses at the gene ends were 3 bases for V and 4 bases for J; bases not matched to a gene: 3.

The rearrangement uses TRBV10-3 and TRBJ2-7, with a tentative D call TRBD2 (6 bases). The CDR3 is 15 residues long. CDR1 and CDR2 from the germline V gene are ENHRY and SYGVKD. With 2 bases removed from V and 5 bases from J, the gap between germline ends came to 16 bases. CDR3 DNA sequence: TGTGCCATCAGTGAGGTTCGCGGTCCGGGGGACGAGCAGTACTTC. Amino acids: CAISEVRGPGDEQYF.

This clone was seen a handful of times. This chain joins TRBV27 and TRBJ1-4; D is uncertain. The CDR3 is made up of 15 amino acids. The ends were cut back, 0 bases at V and 8 bases at J, with 13 bases in the middle. The germline gives CDR1 MNHEY, CDR2 SMNVEV (reference sequence). CDR3 sequence reads: CASSLSSRGGEKLFF. The CDR3 nucleotides read TGTGCCAGCAGTTTATCGTCGCGGGGTGGCGAAAAACTGTTTTTT.

The rearrangement links TRBV18 to TRBJ2-3; possible D gene TRBD2, 5 bases. The V end lost 6 bases, the J end lost 1 base, and 20 bases lay between the germline ends. CDR1 and CDR2 (germline): KGHSH, LQKENI. This CDR3 is built from 17 residues. As DNA, the CDR3 is TGTGCCAGCTCCTCCGGCTCGACCAGCGGTCGCACAGATACGCAGTATTTT. Translating gives CASSSGSTSGRTDTQYF.

This clone appeared a single time. This chain joins TRBV5-1 and TRBJ2-3, with no clear D. V lost 4 bases and J lost 6, with 18 bases in between. Per germline, CDR1 SGHRS and CDR2 YFSETQ. This CDR3 spans 15 amino acids. CDR3: CASSPELSRMDTQYF. DNA for the CDR3: TGCGCCAGCAGCCCGGAACTCTCGAGGATGGATACGCAGTATTTT.

The V gene is TRBV5-6, the J gene TRBJ2-7, with 9 bases identical to TRBD1. Germline CDR1 SGHDT, CDR2 YYEEEE. Trimming cost V 4 bases and J 4 bases; bases outside gene matches: 9. The CDR3 runs to 15 residues. The CDR3 DNA reads TGTGCCAGCAGCATGTGGGACAGGGCGTTTTACGAGCAGTACTTC. This translates into CASSMWDRAFYEQYF.

This clone was seen a handful of times. The chain couples TRBV10-1 to TRBJ2-7; a possible D gene is TRBD2 (5 bases). The V and J ends lost 3 bases and 11 bases respectively, with 17 bases between them. CDR1 and CDR2 (germline): WNHNN, SYGVQD (reference sequence). This CDR3 has 13 amino acids. CDR3 residues: CASSESLGGREYF. The DNA of the CDR3 is TGCGCCAGCAGTGAAAGCCTCGGAGGAAGGGAGTACTTC.

This sequence joins TRBV28 and TRBJ2-7; TRBD1 aligns across 9 bases. Germline CDR1 and CDR2: MDHEN and SYDVKM. Losses at the gene ends were 6 bases for V and 6 bases for J; bases not matched to a gene: 3. CDR3 length: 12 residues. In nucleotides, the CDR3 is TGTGCCAGCAGACTGACAGGGGGCGAGCAGTACTTC. It translates to CASRLTGGEQYF.

CDR3 residues: CASSYRWGDYEQYF. The CDR3 DNA reads as TGTGCCAGCAGCTACCGATGGGGGGACTACGAGCAGTACTTC. The chain combines TRBV9 with TRBJ2-7; TRBD2 is a possible D gene (6 bases). The CDR3 contains 14 residues. Trimming stripped 4 bases from V and 3 bases from J, with 14 bases between. The germline CDR1 and CDR2 sequences are SGDLS and YYNGEE.

This chain links TRBV9 with TRBJ2-3, with D possibly TRBD2 on 6 matching bases. The CDR3 runs to 17 residues. Trimming pared 0 bases from V and 0 bases from J, leaving 14 bases between. From germline, CDR1 is SGDLS and CDR2 YYNGEE. CDR3 DNA sequence: TGTGCCAGCAGCGTAGCCCCCGTGGGGGGAAGCACAGATACGCAGTATTTT. Its protein product is CASSVAPVGGSTDTQYF.

V is TRBV9 and J is TRBJ2-2; no clear D. V was pared by 1 base and J by 5 bases, with 3 bases between. CDR1 SGDLS and CDR2 YYNGEE come from the germline V gene. There are 12 residues in the CDR3. This chain's CDR3 is CASSVPTGELFF. The CDR3 nucleotides read TGTGCCAGCAGCGTACCTACCGGGGAGCTGTTTTTT.

This clone is large in the sample. The chain uses TRBV15 and TRBJ2-5; D not certain. CDR1 and CDR2 from the germline V gene are LNHNV and YYDKDF (reference sequence). The CDR3 loop spans 14 amino acids. Trimming took 4 bases from V and 0 from J, leaving 9 bases between them. The CDR3 DNA reads TGTGCCACCAGCAATCCGCCTAACCAAGAGACCCAGTACTTC. Residues: CATSNPPNQETQYF.

This clone was seen only a few times. The chain has TRBV30 and TRBJ1-6; D gene uncertain. Trimming left V 4 bases short and J 7 bases short, with 14 bases between. Germline V gene lookup returns CDR1 GTSNPN and CDR2 SVGIG (reference sequence). This CDR3 contains 14 residues. CDR3 sequence: CAWKFDTLNSPLHF. The CDR3 coding sequence is TGTGCCTGGAAATTCGACACTCTCAATTCACCCCTCCACTTT.

This clone has only one observation. The CDR3 bases are TGTGCCACCAGCAGAGAGAGGGAAGGGGGCTACACCTTC. It encodes CATSREREGGYTF. The chain joins TRBV15 to TRBJ1-2, with D uncertain. This CDR3 contains 13 residues. Trimming left V 0 bases short and J 8 bases short, with 10 bases between. Germline V lookup: CDR1 LNHNV, CDR2 YYDKDF (reference sequence).

V and J are TRBV29-1 and TRBJ2-7, with TRBD2 matching over 7 bases. CDR3 length equals 15 residues. The germline V gene has CDR1 SQVTM and CDR2 ANQGSEA. V was pared by 6 bases and J by 0 bases, with 11 bases of the junction left unmatched. DNA of the CDR3: TGCAGCGTCGCTACTAGCGAGGCCTTCTCCTACGAGCAGTACTTC. It translates to CSVATSEAFSYEQYF.

The chain employs TRBV5-4 and TRBJ2-1; 11 bases align to TRBD2. The CDR3 has 18 residues. CDR1 is SGHNT, CDR2 YYREEE, per germline (reference sequence). Trimming at V came to 0 bases and at J to 7 bases, leaving 12 bases not matched to a gene. CDR3 amino acids: CASSLGGSGRAGYNEQFF. CDR3 DNA sequence: TGTGCCAGCAGCTTGGGGGGTAGCGGGAGGGCCGGTTATAATGAGCAGTTCTTC.

This clone was recorded once. The V call is TRBV13, the J call TRBJ1-1, with D maybe TRBD1 (5 bases). The CDR3 covers 13 residues. Looked up from germline, CDR1 is PRHDT and CDR2 is FYEKMQ (reference sequence). V shed 5 bases and J shed 4 bases, with 11 bases lying between them. CDR3 amino acids: CASSLAGGTEAFF. The CDR3 DNA is TGTGCCAGCAGCCTGGCGGGGGGCACTGAAGCTTTCTTT.

The V gene is TRBV6-1, the J gene TRBJ2-7; 9 bases line up with TRBD2. Trimming took 6 bases from V and 3 from J; bases not matched to a gene: 6. Per the germline V gene, CDR1 is MNHNS and CDR2 is SASEGT. The length of the CDR3 is 14 residues. DNA for the CDR3: TGTGCCAGCAGGTTTGGGACTAGCTTCTACGAGCAGTACTTC. Its protein is CASRFGTSFYEQYF.

The gene calls are TRBV7-6 and TRBJ1-2, with a tentative D call TRBD1 (5 bases). The CDR3 length is 14 residues. Germline V CDR1 and CDR2: SGHVS, FNYEAQ. Trimming removed 0 bases from V and 3 bases from J, with 8 bases in between. CDR3 loop: CASSLAPTDYGYTF. The DNA of the CDR3 is TGTGCCAGCAGCTTAGCGCCGACAGACTATGGCTACACCTTC.

This clone was found a few times. This chain joins TRBV28 and TRBJ2-1; D is undetermined. The germline V gene encodes CDR1 MDHEN and CDR2 SYDVKM. Trimming removed 4 bases at V and 7 bases at J, with 8 bases between. This CDR3 has 12 residues. This CDR3 reads CASSSYLNEQFF. For the CDR3, the DNA is TGTGCCAGCAGTTCTTACTTGAATGAGCAGTTCTTC.

This clone appeared once. The rearrangement joins TRBV7-9 to TRBJ1-2; TRBD1 matches at 7 bases. The V gene's germline CDR1 is SEHNR and CDR2 FQNEAQ (reference sequence). Losses at the gene ends were 1 base for V and 8 bases for J; bases not matched to a gene: 13. The CDR3 extends over 16 amino acids. The CDR3 sequence is CASSLGDRERTNGYTF. In DNA form, the CDR3 reads TGTGCCAGCAGCTTAGGAGACAGGGAGAGGACGAACGGCTACACCTTC.

The CDR3 spells CATQMQANPTGNTGELFF. As DNA, the CDR3 is TGTGCTACACAAATGCAAGCAAACCCGACAGGTAACACCGGGGAGCTGTTTTTT. The genes are TRBV21-1 and TRBJ2-2; the table's D call of TRBD1 was not tested on the DNA. TRBV21-1 is designated a pseudogene. The CDR3 contains 18 residues.

This clone was seen a handful of times. This chain uses TRBV9 with TRBJ1-5; 7 positions match TRBD1. CDR1 is SGDLS and CDR2 is YYNGEE in the germline V gene. The CDR3 length is 13 residues. V lost 0 bases to trimming and J lost 7 bases; unmatched junction nucleotides: 1. The CDR3, as DNA: TGTGCCAGCAGCGTAGAGGGGGCCCAGCCCCAGCATTTT. The encoded protein is CASSVEGAQPQHF.

The chain links TRBV5-6 to TRBJ1-4; tentatively, D is TRBD1 (6 bases). Germline V lookup: CDR1 SGHDT, CDR2 YYEEEE. With 1 base removed from V and 2 bases from J, the gap between germline ends came to 12 bases. This CDR3 is 16 amino acids long. CDR3 coding DNA: TGTGCCAGCAGCTTGAGAGGGGGTAGTACTAATGAAAAACTGTTTTTT. Its translation: CASSLRGGSTNEKLFF.

This clone was picked up one time. The chain joins TRBV5-4 to TRBJ2-1; TRBD2 is a possible D gene (6 bases). Trimming stripped 4 bases from V and 0 bases from J, with 14 bases between. Germline CDR1 is SGHNT and CDR2 is YYREEE (reference sequence). This CDR3 contains 16 residues. Here the CDR3 DNA reads TGTGCCAGCAGCCCTCAGACTAGTTTCTCCTACAATGAGCAGTTCTTC. It specifies CASSPQTSFSYNEQFF.

This chain joins TRBV7-3 and TRBJ2-7, with D possibly TRBD1 on 7 matching bases. Germline V gives CDR1 SGHTA, CDR2 FQGTGA. The CDR3 runs to 12 residues. The V and J ends lost 5 bases and 7 bases respectively, with 12 bases between them. CDR3 bases: TGTGCCAGCAGCGCGACAGGGAGGGAGCAGTACTTC. It encodes CASSATGREQYF.

This clone was seen only once. The chain links TRBV7-9 to TRBJ2-1; TRBD2 matches at 7 bases. Germline CDR1 reads SEHNR; CDR2 reads FQNEAQ (reference sequence). This CDR3 is 15 amino acids long. With V trimmed by 4 bases and J by 2 bases, 5 bases remained unmatched. CDR3 DNA sequence: TGTGCCAGCAGCTCAAGGGCGGGAGCCTACAATGAGCAGTTCTTC. Translation: CASSSRAGAYNEQFF.

This clone has more than one count but fewer than ten. This sequence joins TRBV9 and TRBJ1-1; D may be TRBD1 (5 bases). This CDR3 spans 13 amino acids. CDR1 is SGDLS, CDR2 YYNGEE, per germline. The V end lost 3 bases, the J end lost 11 bases, and 17 bases lay between the germline ends. As DNA, the CDR3 is TGTGCCAGCAGCGACCGGGACTCCAGCAGGGCTTTCTTT. It codes for CASSDRDSSRAFF.

Only a few counts were recorded for this clone. The J gene is TRBJ1-1, the V gene TRBV9, with D possibly being TRBD1 (6 bases). CDR1 is SGDLS and CDR2 is YYNGEE in the germline V gene. V was trimmed by 3 bases and J by 0 bases, leaving 12 bases between them. The CDR3 spans 15 residues. DNA of the CDR3: TGTGCCAGCAGCGGAACGACAGGAGTGAACACTGAAGCTTTCTTT. This gives the protein CASSGTTGVNTEAFF. The full variable domain, rest sourced from reference TRBV9 and TRBJ1-1, is DSGVTQTPKHLITATGQRVTLRCSPRSGDLSVYWYQQSLDQGLQFLIQYYNGEERAKGNILERFSAQQFPDLHSELNLSSLELGDSALYFCASSGTTGVNTEAFFGQGTRLTVV.